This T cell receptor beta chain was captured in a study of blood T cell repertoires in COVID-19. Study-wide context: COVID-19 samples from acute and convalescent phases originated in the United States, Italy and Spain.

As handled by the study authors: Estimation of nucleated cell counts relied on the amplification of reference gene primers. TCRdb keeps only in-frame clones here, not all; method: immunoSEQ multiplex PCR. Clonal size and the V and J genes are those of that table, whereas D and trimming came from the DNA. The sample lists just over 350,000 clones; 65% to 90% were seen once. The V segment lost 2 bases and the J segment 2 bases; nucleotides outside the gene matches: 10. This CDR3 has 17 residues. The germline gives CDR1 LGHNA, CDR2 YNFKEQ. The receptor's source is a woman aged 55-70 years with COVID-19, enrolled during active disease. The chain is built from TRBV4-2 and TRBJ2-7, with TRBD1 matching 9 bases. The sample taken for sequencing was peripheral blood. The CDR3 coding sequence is TGTGCCAGCAGCCAATCGCTTGCCGGACAGGGGACCTACGAGCAGTACTTC. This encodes CASSQSLAGQGTYEQYF.